The present T cell receptor (beta chain) was sequenced within a study of blood T cell repertoires in COVID-19. In the study overall: There were acute and convalescent COVID-19 samples, and they came from the United States, Italy and Spain. Sources were T cells, B-cell-depleted T cells, or PBMCs; the material itself was cDNA or gDNA.

Per germline, CDR1 SGHAT and CDR2 FQNNGV. Trimming took off 4 bases at V and 6 bases at J, with 10 bases between the two ends. The CDR3 length is 13 residues. Participant age was roughly 18 to 90 years, and participants resided in 20 to 30 US areas. Measured with immunoSEQ multiplex PCR; TCRdb has only the in-frame clones, and not every one. The sample holds roughly 200,000 clones, more than 75% seen once. The TCR comes from a man aged 30 to 45 in a cohort exposed to, infected with or recovered from COVID-19 (not recorded which). Sequenced sample: PBMCs or T cells enriched from blood (not recorded which). The chain links TRBV11-2 to TRBJ2-1, with D possibly matching TRBD2 (6 bases). This chain's CDR3 is CASSSGTANEQFF. Here the CDR3 DNA reads TGTGCCAGCAGCTCCGGGACTGCCAATGAGCAGTTCTTC.